Below, 9 T cell receptor beta chains from the same sample are listed, as sequenced in a study of blood T cell repertoires in COVID-19. The method was immunoSEQ multiplex PCR; TCRdb's version includes in-frame clones alone and lacks a portion of them. In the table there are some 93,000 clones, 75% to 90% of which are singletons. The sample consisted of peripheral blood. The receptors derive from a woman over 75 with acute or convalescent COVID-19.

The chain is built from TRBV4-1 and TRBJ2-1, with D possibly being TRBD2 (6 bases). Per the germline V gene, CDR1 is MGHRA and CDR2 is YSYEKL. The V gene lost 3 bases and the J gene lost 7 bases, with 16 bases spanning the gap. CDR3 length: 15 residues. The CDR3 spells CASSQLGTPRNEQFF. The CDR3 nucleotides are TGCGCCAGCAGCCAGTTAGGGACTCCGCGGAATGAGCAGTTCTTC.

The chain links TRBV9 to TRBJ1-3; D is undetermined. CDR3 size: 15 residues. Germline V gene data show CDR1 as SGDLS and CDR2 as YYNGEE. V was trimmed by 0 bases and J by 0 bases, leaving 7 bases between them. Here the CDR3 reads CASSVGGISGNTIYF. The DNA of the CDR3 is TGTGCCAGCAGCGTAGGAGGCATCTCTGGAAACACCATATATTTT. The full variable domain, completed using reference TRBV9 and TRBJ1-3, is DSGVTQTPKHLITATGQRVTLRCSPRSGDLSVYWYQQSLDQGLQFLIQYYNGEERAKGNILERFSAQQFPDLHSELNLSSLELGDSALYFCASSVGGISGNTIYFGEGSWLTVV.

A single count supports this clone. The rearrangement joins TRBV18 to TRBJ2-5; 8 bases align to TRBD1. V gave up 2 bases and J gave up 5 bases; unmatched junction bases: 10. CDR1 and CDR2 from the germline V gene are KGHSH and LQKENI. The CDR3 consists of 16 residues. DNA of the CDR3: TGTGCCAGCTCACCATTTTCGGCAGGGGGCTTGGAGACCCAGTACTTC. Translation gives CASSPFSAGGLETQYF.

This clone was detected only once. This rearrangement joins TRBV12-5 to TRBJ2-2; a weak D match, TRBD2 (6 bases). The CDR3 runs to 14 residues. With 6 bases removed from V and 6 bases from J, the gap between germline ends came to 14 bases. Looked up from germline, CDR1 is LGHNT and CDR2 is FRNRAP. The CDR3: CASGYYGGPGELFF. The CDR3 bases are TGTGCTAGTGGATATTACGGGGGACCCGGGGAGCTGTTTTTT.

The CDR3 reads CSVPGLAGVSSTDTQYF. The CDR3, as DNA: TGCAGCGTTCCCGGACTAGCGGGGGTATCTAGCACAGATACGCAGTATTTT. The gene calls are TRBV29-1 and TRBJ2-3; 13 bases are shared with TRBD2. CDR1 and CDR2 (germline): SQVTM, ANQGSEA. V shed 5 bases, J shed 0 bases, and the junction held 8 bases outside the gene matches. The CDR3 has 17 residues.

The J gene is TRBJ2-4, the V gene TRBV11-1; 8 bases are a match to TRBD1. This CDR3 region has 16 residues. Unmatched junction bases numbered 6, after V lost 4 bases and J lost 1 base. CDR1 SGHAT and CDR2 FQDESV come from the germline V gene (reference sequence). CDR3 nucleotide sequence: TGTGCCAGCAGCTCCCCCCGGGACAGGGCCAAAAACATTCAGTACTTC. This translates into CASSSPRDRAKNIQYF.

The table lists this clone with a count of one. This chain links TRBV5-1 with TRBJ1-3, with TRBD1 identical over 8 bases. Looked up from germline, CDR1 is SGHRS and CDR2 is YFSETQ. After removal of 0 bases from V and 3 bases from J, the junction contained 8 bases not matched to a gene. The CDR3 is 17 residues long. In nucleotides, the CDR3 is TGCGCCAGCAGCTTGGCCGATCAGGGGGCTGTTGGAAACACCATATATTTT. Encoded protein: CASSLADQGAVGNTIYF.

The chain uses TRBV5-5 and TRBJ1-4, with 8 bases lining up with TRBD1. J was trimmed by 8 bases and V by 6 bases; bases with no gene match: 12. This CDR3 is 15 amino acids long. Germline CDR1 SGHKS, CDR2 YYEKEE (reference sequence). Written as DNA, the CDR3 is TGTGCCAGCAACACCTTGGCAGGGGGCAGGGAAAAACTGTTTTTT. Protein: CASNTLAGGREKLFF.

This chain links TRBV9 with TRBJ1-2, with D tentatively TRBD1 (5 bases). Germline CDR1 SGDLS, CDR2 YYNGEE. The CDR3 is 18 residues long. Trimming removed 3 bases at V and 0 bases at J, with 21 bases between. CDR3 amino acids: CASSETDTPRPPNYGYTF. In nucleotides, the CDR3 is TGTGCCAGCAGCGAGACGGACACACCCCGACCCCCTAACTATGGCTACACCTTC. The full variable domain, in which reference TRBV9 and TRBJ1-2 provide the parts outside the CDR3, is DSGVTQTPKHLITATGQRVTLRCSPRSGDLSVYWYQQSLDQGLQFLIQYYNGEERAKGNILERFSAQQFPDLHSELNLSSLELGDSALYFCASSETDTPRPPNYGYTFGSGTRLTVV.